This T cell receptor beta chain was identified in a study of blood T cell repertoires in COVID-19. Study-wide background: From T cells, B-cell-depleted T cells, or PBMCs came the material, which was cDNA or gDNA.

CDR1 is SGHKS and CDR2 is YYEKEE in the germline V gene (reference sequence). This CDR3 has 15 residues. V shed 5 bases and J shed 0 bases, with 15 bases lying between them. Assay: immunoSEQ multiplex PCR; the TCRdb copy retains only in-frame clones and omits some. Here the sample spans about 150,000 clones, 84% being singletons. Source material: peripheral blood. The chain has TRBV5-5 and TRBJ2-7; D is possibly TRBD2 (5 bases). The source is a woman in her fifties or sixties with acute or convalescent COVID-19. The CDR3 sequence: CASRLDIPPSYEQYF. The DNA of the CDR3 is TGTGCCAGCAGACTAGACATACCTCCCTCCTACGAGCAGTACTTC.